This T cell receptor (beta chain) was documented in a study of identical twins. Unique molecular identifiers were present on the cDNA, which also gained a universal primer site by template switching. TCRdb redid the calling of the 5' RACE reads with MiXCR, one entry per CDR3 protein. The sample lists about 660,000 distinct CDR3 sequences; over 8.5% were seen once. Study results and caveats: Partly confounded zero-insertion analyses could result from invariant MAIT and iNKT cells.

The V end lost 1 base, the J end lost 7 bases, and 13 bases lay between the germline ends. Germline CDR1 is SGHAT and CDR2 is FQDESV (reference sequence). CDR3 length equals 14 residues. In this sample, this clonotype turned up a few times. As yet, its antigen is unknown. These data were likewise used in another study, on yellow fever vaccine responses in identical twins. This second report adds: Reported findings indicate that twins' vaccine T cell responses seemed partially convergent, partially personalized.

V and J are TRBV11-1 and TRBJ1-2, with TRBD1 as a possible D gene (5 bases). This sequence originates from a young woman in good health. Sequences were obtained from PBMCs. CDR3 in DNA: TGTGCCAGCAGCTTAGATGCCGGGGCCGCTGGCTACACCTTC. Its protein product is CASSLDAGAAGYTF.